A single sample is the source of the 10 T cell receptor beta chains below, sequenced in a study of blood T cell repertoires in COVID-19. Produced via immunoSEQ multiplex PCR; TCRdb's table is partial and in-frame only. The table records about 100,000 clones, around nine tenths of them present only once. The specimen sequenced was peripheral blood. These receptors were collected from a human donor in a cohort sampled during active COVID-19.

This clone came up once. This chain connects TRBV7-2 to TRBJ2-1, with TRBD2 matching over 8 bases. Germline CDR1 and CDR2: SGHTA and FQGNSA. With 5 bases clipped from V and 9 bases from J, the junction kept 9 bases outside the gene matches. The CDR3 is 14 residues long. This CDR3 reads CASSPRAGGTEQFF. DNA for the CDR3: TGTGCCAGCAGCCCCCGGGCGGGGGGTACTGAGCAGTTCTTC.

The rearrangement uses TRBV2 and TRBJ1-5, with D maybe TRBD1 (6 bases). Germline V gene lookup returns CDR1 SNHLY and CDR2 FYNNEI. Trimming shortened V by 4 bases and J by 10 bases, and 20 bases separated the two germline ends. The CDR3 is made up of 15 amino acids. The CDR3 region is CASSGARGRQEPQHF. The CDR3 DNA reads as TGTGCCAGCAGTGGGGCCAGGGGCCGGCAAGAACCCCAGCATTTT.

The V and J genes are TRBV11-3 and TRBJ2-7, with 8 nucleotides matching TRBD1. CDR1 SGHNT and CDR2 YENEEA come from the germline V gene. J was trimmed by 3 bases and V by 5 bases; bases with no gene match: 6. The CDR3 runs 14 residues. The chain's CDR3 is CASSLGQGRYEQYF. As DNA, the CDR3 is TGTGCCAGCAGCCTCGGACAGGGACGCTACGAGCAGTACTTC. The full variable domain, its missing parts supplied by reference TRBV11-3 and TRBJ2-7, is EAGVVQSPRYKIIEKKQPVAFWCNPISGHNTLYWYLQNLGQGPELLIRYENEEAVDDSQLPKDRFSAERLKGVDSTLKIQPAELGDSAVYLCASSLGQGRYEQYFGPGTRLTVT.

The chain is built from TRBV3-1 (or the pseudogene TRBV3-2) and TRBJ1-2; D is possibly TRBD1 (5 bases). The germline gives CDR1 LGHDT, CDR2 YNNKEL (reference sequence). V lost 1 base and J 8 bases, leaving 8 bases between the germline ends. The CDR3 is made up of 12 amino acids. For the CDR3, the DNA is TGTGCCAGCAGCCAAGGTCAGGGAGGCTACACCTTC. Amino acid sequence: CASSQGQGGYTF.

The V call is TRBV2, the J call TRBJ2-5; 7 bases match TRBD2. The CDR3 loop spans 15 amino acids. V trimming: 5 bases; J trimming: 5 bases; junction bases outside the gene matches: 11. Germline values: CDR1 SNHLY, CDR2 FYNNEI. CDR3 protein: CASSLIWGGGETQYF. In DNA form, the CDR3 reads TGTGCCAGCAGTCTTATTTGGGGGGGAGGTGAGACCCAGTACTTC.

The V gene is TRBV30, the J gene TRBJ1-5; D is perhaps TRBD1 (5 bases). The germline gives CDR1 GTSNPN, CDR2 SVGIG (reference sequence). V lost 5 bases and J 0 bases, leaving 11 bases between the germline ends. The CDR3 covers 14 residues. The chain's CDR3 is CAWAQGVSNQPQHF. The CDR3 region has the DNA TGTGCCTGGGCTCAGGGTGTTAGCAATCAGCCCCAGCATTTT.

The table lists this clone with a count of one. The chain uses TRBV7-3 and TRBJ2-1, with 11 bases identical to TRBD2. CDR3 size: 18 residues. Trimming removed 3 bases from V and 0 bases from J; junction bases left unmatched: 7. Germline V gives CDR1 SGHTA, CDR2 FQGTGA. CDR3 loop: CASSFSGRAFNSYNEQFF. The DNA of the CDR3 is TGTGCCAGCAGCTTTAGCGGGAGGGCCTTCAACTCCTACAATGAGCAGTTCTTC. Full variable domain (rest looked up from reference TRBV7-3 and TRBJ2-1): GAGVSQTPSNKVTEKGKYVELRCDPISGHTALYWYRQSLGQGPEFLIYFQGTGAADDSGLPNDRFFAVRPEGSVSTLKIQRTERGDSAVYLCASSFSGRAFNSYNEQFFGPGTRLTVL.

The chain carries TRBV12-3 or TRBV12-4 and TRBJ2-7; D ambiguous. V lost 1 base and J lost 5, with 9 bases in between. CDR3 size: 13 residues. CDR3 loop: CASSLGFPDEQYF. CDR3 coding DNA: TGTGCCAGCAGTTTAGGGTTTCCGGACGAGCAGTACTTC.

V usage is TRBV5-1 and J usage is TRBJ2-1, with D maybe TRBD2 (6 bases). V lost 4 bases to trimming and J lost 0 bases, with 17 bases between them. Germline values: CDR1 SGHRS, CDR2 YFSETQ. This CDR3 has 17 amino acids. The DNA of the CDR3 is TGCGCCAGCAGCCAACCCATTCTAGCGACCTCCTACAATGAGCAGTTCTTC. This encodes CASSQPILATSYNEQFF.

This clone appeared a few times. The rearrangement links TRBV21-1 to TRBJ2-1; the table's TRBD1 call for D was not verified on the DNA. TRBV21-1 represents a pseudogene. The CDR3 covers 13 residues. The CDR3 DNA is TGTGCCAGCAGCAAAGGTAGGGGGAATGAGCAGTTCTTC. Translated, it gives CASSKGRGNEQFF.